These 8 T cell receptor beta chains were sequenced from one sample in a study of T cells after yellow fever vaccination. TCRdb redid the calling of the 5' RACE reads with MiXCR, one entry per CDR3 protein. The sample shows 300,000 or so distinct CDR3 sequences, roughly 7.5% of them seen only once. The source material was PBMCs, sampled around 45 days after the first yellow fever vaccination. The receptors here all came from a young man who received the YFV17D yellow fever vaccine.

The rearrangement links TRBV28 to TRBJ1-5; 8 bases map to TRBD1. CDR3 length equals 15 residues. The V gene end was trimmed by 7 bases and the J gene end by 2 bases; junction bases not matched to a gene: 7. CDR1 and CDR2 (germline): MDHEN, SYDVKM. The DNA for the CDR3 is TGTGCCAGCAACACCCCGGGACAGGGCAATCAGCCCCAGCATTTT. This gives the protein CASNTPGQGNQPQHF.

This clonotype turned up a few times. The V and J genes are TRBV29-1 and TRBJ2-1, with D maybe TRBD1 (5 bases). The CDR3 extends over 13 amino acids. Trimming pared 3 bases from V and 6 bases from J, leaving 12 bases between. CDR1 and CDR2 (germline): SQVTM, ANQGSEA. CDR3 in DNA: TGCAGCGTTGAGGCAGGGCAACCCAATGAGCAGTTCTTC. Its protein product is CSVEAGQPNEQFF.

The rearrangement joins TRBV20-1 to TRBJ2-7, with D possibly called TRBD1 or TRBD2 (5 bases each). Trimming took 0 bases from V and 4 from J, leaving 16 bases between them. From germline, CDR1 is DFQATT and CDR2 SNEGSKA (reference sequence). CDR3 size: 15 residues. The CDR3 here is CSARDGAGRGYEQYV. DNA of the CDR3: TGCAGTGCTAGAGATGGGGCAGGGAGAGGGTACGAGCAGTACGTC.

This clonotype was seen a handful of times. The CDR3 DNA is TGTGCCAGCTCACCACCTCTAGATACGCAGTATTTT. It yields the protein CASSPPLDTQYF. The gene calls are TRBV18 and TRBJ2-3; D is ambiguous. CDR3 length equals 12 residues. Per germline, CDR1 KGHSH and CDR2 LQKENI. The V gene lost 0 bases and the J gene lost 5 bases, with 3 bases spanning the gap.

The CDR3 loop reads CASSQEGAGSPLHF. The CDR3 DNA reads as TGTGCCAGCAGCCAAGAGGGGGCTGGGTCACCCCTCCACTTT. The V and J genes are TRBV4-2 and TRBJ1-6; perhaps TRBD1 as D (6 bases). CDR1 is LGHNA and CDR2 is YNFKEQ in the germline V gene. The V end lost 0 bases, the J end lost 10 bases, and 10 bases lay between the germline ends. The CDR3 is 14 residues long.

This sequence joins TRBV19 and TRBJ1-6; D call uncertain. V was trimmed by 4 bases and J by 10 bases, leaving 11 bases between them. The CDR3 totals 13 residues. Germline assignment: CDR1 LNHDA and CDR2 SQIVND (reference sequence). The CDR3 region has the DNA TGTGCCAGTAGTAACAGAGAAGAGTCACCCCTCCACTTT. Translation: CASSNREESPLHF.

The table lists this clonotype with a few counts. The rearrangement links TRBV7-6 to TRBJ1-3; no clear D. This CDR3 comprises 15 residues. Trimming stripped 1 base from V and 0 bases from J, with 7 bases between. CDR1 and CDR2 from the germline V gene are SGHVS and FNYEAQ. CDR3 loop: CASSLGPSSGNTIYF. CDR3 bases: TGTGCCAGCAGCTTAGGTCCGAGCTCTGGAAACACCATATATTTT.

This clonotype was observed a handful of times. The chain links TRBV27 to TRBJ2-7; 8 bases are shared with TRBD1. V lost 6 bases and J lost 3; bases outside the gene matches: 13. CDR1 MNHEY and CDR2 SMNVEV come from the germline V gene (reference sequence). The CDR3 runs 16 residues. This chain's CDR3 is CASSRSGTGVVYEQYF. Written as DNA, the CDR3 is TGTGCCAGCAGCCGCTCCGGGACAGGAGTGGTCTACGAGCAGTACTTC.